Listed below are T cell receptor beta chains from one sample, sequenced in a study of blood T cell repertoires in COVID-19. Sequencing used immunoSEQ multiplex PCR; TCRdb keeps in-frame clones, though not all of them. The repertoire includes about 270,000 clones, about 87% of them detected once, and 3% sits in the top ten. The sequenced sample consisted of PBMCs or T cells enriched from blood (not recorded which). These receptors were taken from a woman aged 45-65 years who had recovered from COVID-19. Both conserved end residues are trimmed from each CDR3. The D gene is left open where the match is weak.

TRBV4-3	TRBJ2-1	NA	ASSQDRTNYNEQF
TRBV6-6	TRBJ2-7	TRBD1	ASSNPRQGQGYEQY
TRBV4-3	TRBJ2-3	TRBD1	ASSQDTGTGQDTQY
TRBV20-1	TRBJ2-1	NA	SASGRGNEQF
TRBV18	TRBJ2-5	TRBD1	ASSESGGQGETQY
TRBV3-1/TRBV3-2	TRBJ1-3	NA	ASSQASFGGSGNTIY
TRBV24-1	TRBJ2-1	TRBD1	ATSDPSTGGKNEQF
TRBV5-4	TRBJ2-3	NA	ASRQLGPRDFLTDTQY
TRBV28	TRBJ2-1	TRBD2	ASSLTPGLDRYNEQF
TRBV28	TRBJ1-2	TRBD1	ASGDRNYGYT
TRBV7-8	TRBJ2-3	NA	ASTLLFTDTQY
TRBV28	TRBJ1-2	NA	ASSLGGYDGYT
TRBV3-1/TRBV3-2	TRBJ2-3	NA	ASSQDRVCDTQY
TRBV11-2	TRBJ2-7	TRBD2	ASSLDWGTSGQYEQY
TRBV20-1	TRBJ2-7	NA	RTQSGLEQY
TRBV4-3	TRBJ1-1	NA	ASSQDSIPNTEAF
TRBV7-7	TRBJ1-1	NA	ASICLNPGVGTEAF
TRBV15	TRBJ1-1	NA	ATSRSGLTEAF
TRBV7-3	TRBJ2-1	TRBD1	ASSYGQGSSEQF